This is a list of T cell receptor beta chains from one sample in a study of OX40 agonist ivuxolimab in advanced cancers. Here immunoSEQ multiplex PCR was the method, and the copy in TCRdb shows in-frame clones only, minus some. The sample has approximately 82,000 clones, around nine tenths seen once. The specimen comprised CD4+ or CD8+ T cells sorted from blood, sampled in a trial of the OX40 agonist ivuxolimab. The receptors were sampled from an adult with an advanced solid tumor such as melanoma, head and neck, liver or kidney cancer. CDR3s include the opening cysteine and the closing phenylalanine or tryptophan. D genes are given only for firm matches. Expanded clones get a size class; other rows say once, few or many, or leave the size out.

clone size: -; CDR3 length: 14; J gene: TRBJ2-4; D gene: TRBD1; V gene: TRBV7-9; CDR3 DNA: TGTGCCAGCAGCTTAGCCAGGGGGCACAACATTCAGTACTTC; CDR3 protein: CASSLARGHNIQYF
clone size: -; CDR3 length: 15; J gene: TRBJ2-6; D gene: -; V gene: TRBV19; CDR3 DNA: TGTGCCAGTAGTCCGGACAGATCTGGGGCCAACGTCCTGACTTTC; CDR3 protein: CASSPDRSGANVLTF
clone size: -; CDR3 length: 15; J gene: TRBJ1-1; D gene: TRBD1; V gene: TRBV5-1; CDR3 DNA: TGCGCCAGCAGCCGCGCCGGACAGGCAAACACTGAAGCTTTCTTT; CDR3 protein: CASSRAGQANTEAFF
clone size: once; CDR3 length: 13; J gene: TRBJ2-3; D gene: -; V gene: TRBV5-4; CDR3 DNA: TGTGCCACCCGCCCGGGGTTCGCAGATACGCAGTATTTT; CDR3 protein: CATRPGFADTQYF
clone size: once; CDR3 length: 17; J gene: TRBJ1-1; D gene: TRBD1; V gene: TRBV10-3; CDR3 DNA: TGTGCCATCAGTGAGTCCGGGACAGGGGAAAGGGGCACTGAAGCTTTCTTT; CDR3 protein: CAISESGTGERGTEAFF
clone size: -; CDR3 length: 13; J gene: TRBJ2-3; D gene: TRBD2; V gene: TRBV5-1; CDR3 DNA: TGCGCCAGCAGCCTGGGGGGGGACCCCACGCAGTATTTT; CDR3 protein: CASSLGGDPTQYF
clone size: -; CDR3 length: 14; J gene: TRBJ2-5; D gene: TRBD2; V gene: TRBV11-2; CDR3 DNA: TGTGCCAGCAGCAAATTAGCGGGCCAAGAGACCCAGTACTTC; CDR3 protein: CASSKLAGQETQYF
clone size: once; CDR3 length: 15; J gene: TRBJ1-2; D gene: TRBD1; V gene: TRBV10-3; CDR3 DNA: TGTGCCATCAGTGAGTCTTCAGGGGGATTAGTTGGCTACACCTTC; CDR3 protein: CAISESSGGLVGYTF
clone size: once; CDR3 length: 16; J gene: TRBJ1-2; D gene: TRBD1; V gene: TRBV19; CDR3 DNA: TGTGCCAGTACCGACGCCGGTTGGGGACAGACCAATGGCTACACCTTC; CDR3 protein: CASTDAGWGQTNGYTF
clone size: -; CDR3 length: 14; J gene: TRBJ2-7; D gene: -; V gene: TRBV19; CDR3 DNA: TGTGCCAGTAGTATAGAATGGGCAGACTACGAGCAGTACTTC; CDR3 protein: CASSIEWADYEQYF
clone size: -; CDR3 length: 15; J gene: TRBJ2-7; D gene: -; V gene: TRBV30; CDR3 DNA: TGTGCCTGGAATGTAGAGTGGGGACATCCCTACGAGCAGTACTTC; CDR3 protein: CAWNVEWGHPYEQYF
clone size: -; CDR3 length: 13; J gene: TRBJ2-3; D gene: -; V gene: TRBV2; CDR3 DNA: TGTGCCAGCAGAGACGGGACTGTCGATACGCAGTATTTT; CDR3 protein: CASRDGTVDTQYF
clone size: -; CDR3 length: 14; J gene: TRBJ1-2; D gene: -; V gene: TRBV5-8; CDR3 DNA: TGTGCCAGCAGCAGGGGGGTAAACAGGGTATCCTACACCTTC; CDR3 protein: CASSRGVNRVSYTF
clone size: -; CDR3 length: 13; J gene: TRBJ2-7; D gene: TRBD1; V gene: TRBV2; CDR3 DNA: TGTGCCAGCAGCCCCGGGACAGTGGTCGAGCAGTACTTC; CDR3 protein: CASSPGTVVEQYF
clone size: -; CDR3 length: 14; J gene: TRBJ2-2; D gene: -; V gene: TRBV5-1; CDR3 DNA: TGCGCCAGCAGTTGGGGCAGGTTCCCCGGGGAGCTGTTTTTT; CDR3 protein: CASSWGRFPGELFF
clone size: -; CDR3 length: 18; J gene: TRBJ1-5; D gene: -; V gene: TRBV4-2; CDR3 DNA: TGTGCCAGCAGCCCTCAAACCGCGGCCAGCCGAAGCAATCAGCCCCAGCATTTT; CDR3 protein: CASSPQTAASRSNQPQHF
clone size: few; CDR3 length: 14; J gene: TRBJ1-5; D gene: -; V gene: TRBV30; CDR3 DNA: TGTGCCTGTCGGTGGAGTGGAAGCAATCAGCCCCAGCATTTT; CDR3 protein: CACRWSGSNQPQHF
clone size: -; CDR3 length: 14; J gene: TRBJ2-7; D gene: -; V gene: TRBV5-1; CDR3 DNA: TGCGCCAGCAGCTTGACGTTCACAGGCTACGAGCAGTACTTC; CDR3 protein: CASSLTFTGYEQYF
clone size: -; CDR3 length: 17; J gene: TRBJ2-7; D gene: -; V gene: TRBV5-1; CDR3 DNA: TGCGCCAGCAGCGCCCGTTTAGGGACTTCGAGCTCCTACGAGCAGTACTTC; CDR3 protein: CASSARLGTSSSYEQYF
clone size: -; CDR3 length: 13; J gene: TRBJ2-3; D gene: -; V gene: TRBV18; CDR3 DNA: TGTGCCAGCTCACCTCGGACGGGAAATACGCAGTATTTT; CDR3 protein: CASSPRTGNTQYF
clone size: -; CDR3 length: 13; J gene: TRBJ1-1; D gene: -; V gene: TRBV7-9; CDR3 DNA: TGTGCCAGCAGCTTTTCTTCCGGCACTGAAGCTTTCTTT; CDR3 protein: CASSFSSGTEAFF
clone size: -; CDR3 length: 18; J gene: TRBJ1-2; D gene: TRBD1; V gene: TRBV19; CDR3 DNA: TGTGCCAGTAGTATAGTTGGGACAGGGGCGCTCCGTGAATCGGGCTACACCTTC; CDR3 protein: CASSIVGTGALRESGYTF
clone size: few; CDR3 length: 14; J gene: TRBJ2-7; D gene: TRBD2; V gene: TRBV6-1; CDR3 DNA: TGTGCCAGCAAACTAGAGTTGGGCGGGAGCGAGCAGTACTTC; CDR3 protein: CASKLELGGSEQYF
clone size: -; CDR3 length: 13; J gene: TRBJ1-1; D gene: -; V gene: TRBV19; CDR3 DNA: TGTGCCAGTAGTACGTCAGCGAACACTGAAGCTTTCTTT; CDR3 protein: CASSTSANTEAFF
clone size: -; CDR3 length: 15; J gene: TRBJ2-7; D gene: -; V gene: TRBV11-2; CDR3 DNA: TGTGCCAGCAGCTTAGGGGCGGTACCCCGCTACGAGCAGTACTTC; CDR3 protein: CASSLGAVPRYEQYF
clone size: -; CDR3 length: 12; J gene: TRBJ2-5; D gene: TRBD1; V gene: TRBV29-1; CDR3 DNA: TGCAGCGCCTCAGGGGGCGACGAGACCCAGTACTTC; CDR3 protein: CSASGGDETQYF
clone size: -; CDR3 length: 15; J gene: TRBJ2-3; D gene: TRBD1; V gene: TRBV6-1; CDR3 DNA: TGTGCCAGCAGTGGGGTACAGGGGGCGACAGATACGCAGTATTTT; CDR3 protein: CASSGVQGATDTQYF
clone size: few; CDR3 length: 15; J gene: TRBJ2-7; D gene: -; V gene: TRBV7-2; CDR3 DNA: TGTGCCAGCAGCTTATTCCCCGGGAGCTCCTACGAGCAGTACTTC; CDR3 protein: CASSLFPGSSYEQYF